A selection of T cell receptor beta chains follows, all from one sample in a study of T cells after posttransplantation cyclophosphamide. Profiling relied on immunoSEQ multiplex PCR, and the TCRdb table lists in-frame clones only, not all of them. Among 66,000 or so clones listed, around 93% were seen once. Material for sequencing was PBMCs. The origin of the receptors is a woman under 40 in good health and a related stem cell transplant donor. The CDR3 runs from the conserved cysteine through the conserved F or W. The D gene is left open where the match is weak. The size field is filled for only some rows; it gives once, few, many or a size class.

d_call,clone_size,j_call,v_call,cdr3_aa
-,once,TRBJ2-1,TRBV5-1,CASSLGSYNEQFF
TRBD1,-,TRBJ2-7,TRBV9,CASSVAGTGSYEQYF
TRBD1,-,TRBJ2-7,TRBV9,CASSPNSGGYEQYF
-,-,TRBJ2-5,TRBV11-2,CASSLAGIETQYF
TRBD1,-,TRBJ2-7,TRBV5-1,CASKPGQGAHEQYF
TRBD1,-,TRBJ1-2,TRBV19,CASSGIQAGRGLHGYTF
-,-,TRBJ2-3,TRBV29-1,CSVGPDPTDTQYF
-,-,TRBJ2-1,TRBV7-3,CASSKAGQYNEQFF
-,-,TRBJ1-4,TRBV21-1,CASSTPWDDEKLFF
-,-,TRBJ2-4,TRBV4-3,CASSQATEGGIQYF
TRBD2,-,TRBJ2-1,TRBV13,CASSFRTSSYNEQFF
-,-,TRBJ1-1,TRBV5-6,CASSLGRAALNTEAFF
-,-,TRBJ2-1,TRBV7-9,CASSLGTGRGGEQFF
-,-,TRBJ1-2,TRBV5-4,CASSLEKVYGYTF
-,-,TRBJ1-2,TRBV5-1,CASSLSATSYGYTF
TRBD2,-,TRBJ2-3,TRBV7-2,CASSLRGARTDTQYF
-,-,TRBJ1-5,TRBV27,CASSPDHDQPQHF
-,-,TRBJ2-3,TRBV2,CASSSGRTSTDTQYF
-,once,TRBJ2-3,TRBV5-1,CASSSGVVGTDTQYF
-,-,TRBJ2-1,TRBV6-4,CASSESSGSGSNEQFF
-,-,TRBJ2-1,TRBV6-1,CASSEGRQVSYNEQFF
TRBD1,-,TRBJ1-1,TRBV5-8,CASSFYRGGTEAFF
TRBD1,-,TRBJ2-3,TRBV9,CASSEGDRGTDTQYF
TRBD1,-,TRBJ2-3,TRBV4-2,CASSQGGQGLIGDTQYF
-,-,TRBJ2-3,TRBV15,CATSREGDTQYF
-,-,TRBJ2-1,TRBV19,CASSKGRLQNNEQFF
TRBD2,-,TRBJ2-7,TRBV7-2,CASSLSSGGAGSYEQYF
TRBD1,-,TRBJ1-2,TRBV4-3,CASSQLGTGLNGYTF
-,-,TRBJ1-3,TRBV2,CASSLQVHSGNTIYF
-,-,TRBJ2-2,TRBV10-1,CASGLPGQGTGELFF
-,-,TRBJ2-3,TRBV13,CASSSWVRGRSTDTQYF
TRBD1,-,TRBJ1-2,TRBV5-1,CASSFTGGRDGYTF
-,-,TRBJ1-1,TRBV30,CAWSVGSFYRQALGEAFF
-,-,TRBJ1-4,TRBV28,CAILRVGDEKLFF
TRBD1,-,TRBJ2-7,TRBV19,CASSPGTAPITYEQYF
TRBD1,-,TRBJ1-5,TRBV19,CASSPTGGGQPQHF
-,-,TRBJ2-3,TRBV19,CASSPPGAPDTQYF
TRBD2,-,TRBJ2-3,TRBV27,CASSSRGLAGGPWYF
-,-,TRBJ1-1,TRBV7-6,CASTPAPGYTEAFF
-,-,TRBJ2-7,TRBV5-4,CASSQGLQGFGTYEQYF
-,-,TRBJ1-4,TRBV5-5,CASTLGAGSAEKLFF
-,-,TRBJ2-7,TRBV5-1,CASSLRRDSSYEQYF
-,-,TRBJ1-1,TRBV27,CASRLTGDTEAFF
TRBD2,-,TRBJ2-4,TRBV2,CASSEARGGENIQYF